The 19 T cell receptor beta chains listed next were all sequenced from one sample in a study of T cell responses to AZD1222 COVID-19 vaccine. Libraries were prepared by immunoSEQ multiplex PCR; TCRdb keeps only in-frame clonotypes and omits some of them. The sample has 150,000 to 200,000 clones, just under 95% seen once. This specimen was peripheral blood, taken 28 days after the second dose of the MenACWY control vaccine. Receptor source: an adult who received the MenACWY meningococcal vaccine as a control.

The chain recombines TRBV28 with TRBJ1-5; D uncertain. The CDR3 contains 15 residues. Germline CDR1 reads MDHEN; CDR2 reads SYDVKM. Deletions cut 6 bases from V and 1 base from J, with 13 bases between. The CDR3 protein is CASSPRSGSNQPQHF. The CDR3, as DNA: TGTGCCAGCAGCCCAAGGTCCGGAAGCAATCAGCCCCAGCATTTT.

The chain has TRBV9 and TRBJ2-3; 11 nucleotides line up with TRBD2. Looked up from germline, CDR1 is SGDLS and CDR2 is YYNGEE. The CDR3 is made up of 15 amino acids. The V segment lost 4 bases and the J segment 3 bases; nucleotides outside the gene matches: 4. The CDR3 DNA follows: TGTGCCAGCAGCCCGGGACTAGCGGCAACAGATACGCAGTATTTT. It codes for CASSPGLAATDTQYF.

The rearrangement links TRBV18 to TRBJ1-4; possible D gene TRBD1, 6 bases. CDR1 is KGHSH and CDR2 is LQKENI in the germline V gene. The CDR3 runs to 15 residues. Trimming cost V 4 bases and J 0 bases, with 9 bases left between them. CDR3 loop: CASSQGVATNEKLFF. The CDR3, as DNA: TGTGCCAGCTCACAGGGGGTCGCAACTAATGAAAAACTGTTTTTT.

DNA for the CDR3: TGTGCCATCAGTGAGTCGGTGGAGATTACTGAAGCTTTCTTT. It encodes CAISESVEITEAFF. The V and J genes are TRBV10-3 and TRBJ1-1; D is undetermined. Germline CDR1 ENHRY, CDR2 SYGVKD. Trimming removed 0 bases at V and 5 bases at J, with 10 bases between. The CDR3 covers 14 residues.

J is TRBJ1-2 and V is TRBV7-3; no firm D call. Germline V CDR1 and CDR2: SGHTA, FQGTGA. Trimming removed 2 bases at V and 4 bases at J, with 8 bases between. This CDR3 is built from 13 residues. As DNA, the CDR3 is TGTGCCAGCAGCTTAGAGCCAGGCTATGGCTACACCTTC. Its translation: CASSLEPGYGYTF.

V and J are TRBV7-9 and TRBJ1-2, with 7 bases that match TRBD1. CDR3 length: 15 amino acids. CDR1 SEHNR and CDR2 FQNEAQ come from the germline V gene (reference sequence). Trimming at V came to 5 bases and at J to 2 bases, leaving 8 bases not matched to a gene. CDR3 protein: CASSGDRARNYGYTF. The CDR3 nucleotides read TGTGCCAGCAGCGGAGACAGGGCGAGAAACTATGGCTACACCTTC.

This chain uses TRBV20-1 with TRBJ1-3; D not resolved. Germline CDR1 reads DFQATT; CDR2 reads SNEGSKA (reference sequence). This CDR3 comprises 13 residues. V was pared by 3 bases and J by 4 bases, with 10 bases between. CDR3 protein: CSASKRPGNTIYF. As DNA, the CDR3 is TGCAGTGCTAGTAAGCGACCGGGAAACACCATATATTTT.

This rearrangement joins TRBV6-5 to TRBJ2-3, with 7 bases that match TRBD1. CDR3 size: 14 residues. After removal of 5 bases from V and 4 bases from J, the junction contained 6 bases not matched to a gene. The germline V gene encodes CDR1 MNHEY and CDR2 SVGAGI. The chain's CDR3 is CASSPDRWADTQYF. As DNA, the CDR3 is TGTGCCAGCAGTCCGGACAGGTGGGCAGATACGCAGTATTTT.

The V and J genes are TRBV28 and TRBJ1-4, with 8 positions matching TRBD1. The junction had 16 bases not matched to a gene; V was cut back by 5 bases and J by 8 bases. The CDR3 sequence is 17 residues long. Germline assignment: CDR1 MDHEN and CDR2 SYDVKM. Here the CDR3 DNA reads TGTGCCAGCAGTATATCCCCCCCAGGGGGCAACCGGGAAAAACTGTTTTTT. Residues: CASSISPPGGNREKLFF.

This rearrangement joins TRBV30 to TRBJ1-5, with 7 nucleotides matching TRBD1. The V segment lost 1 base and the J segment 6 bases; nucleotides outside the gene matches: 6. The CDR3 sequence is 14 residues long. CDR1 is GTSNPN, CDR2 SVGIG, per germline (reference sequence). The CDR3 reads CAWSGDSLTQPQHF. DNA of the CDR3: TGTGCCTGGAGTGGGGACAGTTTAACTCAGCCCCAGCATTTT.

The chain links TRBV12-5 to TRBJ2-2, with TRBD1 identical over 9 bases. The CDR3 has 20 amino acids. J gave up 6 bases and V 0 bases, and 17 bases lay outside the gene matches. Germline assignment: CDR1 LGHNT and CDR2 FRNRAP. Written as DNA, the CDR3 is TGTGCTAGTGGTTTGGTACTGGGGGCGAACAGGGGGCTGAGTTCCGGGGAGCTGTTTTTT. Amino acid sequence: CASGLVLGANRGLSSGELFF. The full variable domain, completed using reference TRBV12-5 and TRBJ2-2, is DARVTQTPRHKVTEMGQEVTMRCQPILGHNTVFWYRQTMMQGLELLAYFRNRAPLDDSGMPKDRFSAEMPDATLATLKIQPSEPRDSAVYFCASGLVLGANRGLSSGELFFGEGSRLTVL.

The table lists this clone with a count of one. The V and J genes are TRBV6-5 and TRBJ1-2, with 7 positions matching TRBD1. The CDR3 is 16 amino acids. Germline assignment: CDR1 MNHEY and CDR2 SVGAGI. V was pared by 4 bases and J by 1 base, with 9 bases of the junction left unmatched. DNA for the CDR3: TGTGCCAGCAGTTCCCGACAGGGCCGTAGTAACTATGGCTACACCTTC. Protein sequence: CASSSRQGRSNYGYTF.

This chain joins TRBV18 and TRBJ1-1, with unresolved D. CDR3 size: 13 residues. Germline CDR1 and CDR2: KGHSH and LQKENI. Trimming pared 3 bases from V and 4 bases from J, leaving 9 bases between. In DNA, the CDR3 is TGTGCCAGCTCACCCCGCGAGGCCACTGAAGCTTTCTTT. This gives the protein CASSPREATEAFF.

This rearrangement joins TRBV5-1 to TRBJ1-1; no firm D call. The germline CDR1 and CDR2 sequences are SGHRS and YFSETQ. This CDR3 has 14 residues. The V and J ends lost 5 bases and 4 bases respectively, with 15 bases between them. CDR3 coding DNA: TGCGCCAGCAGAACGGACCTGGGTTTCACTGAAGCTTTCTTT. Protein: CASRTDLGFTEAFF.

This sequence joins TRBV6-6 and TRBJ1-5; D not certain. This CDR3 has 12 residues. Germline CDR1 MNHNY, CDR2 SVGAGI (reference sequence). V lost 4 bases and J lost 3, with 4 bases in between. The CDR3 DNA reads as TGTGCCAGCAGTTTTCCCAATCAGCCCCAGCATTTT. It specifies CASSFPNQPQHF.

The rearrangement uses TRBV14 and TRBJ2-2, with D hard to call. Germline CDR1 SGHDN, CDR2 FVKESK. V was shortened by 1 base and J by 3 bases, with 6 bases between the two germline ends. CDR3 length equals 14 residues. For the CDR3, the DNA is TGTGCCAGCAGCCAAGCCGTTTACACCGGGGAGCTGTTTTTT. Residues: CASSQAVYTGELFF.

The rearrangement joins TRBV9 to TRBJ2-2; 9 bases align to TRBD2. Losses at the gene ends were 1 base for V and 2 bases for J; bases not matched to a gene: 6. This CDR3 is built from 17 residues. Germline lookup yields CDR1 SGDLS and CDR2 YYNGEE. CDR3 bases: TGTGCCAGCAGCGTATTAAGCGGGGGGCCCAACACCGGGGAGCTGTTTTTT. Encoded protein: CASSVLSGGPNTGELFF.

The V gene is TRBV6-1, the J gene TRBJ1-5; perhaps TRBD1 as D (6 bases). CDR1 is MNHNS and CDR2 is SASEGT in the germline V gene. The CDR3 covers 17 residues. V was trimmed by 4 bases and J by 4 bases, leaving 20 bases between them. The CDR3 DNA sequence: TGTGCCAGCAGTGGGGGGGACGGGACAACCAGAAATCAGCCCCAGCATTTT. The encoded protein is CASSGGDGTTRNQPQHF.

The chain joins TRBV6-2 or TRBV6-3 to TRBJ2-1; 9 bases agree with TRBD2. The CDR3 has 17 amino acids. With 6 bases clipped from V and 2 bases from J, the junction kept 11 bases outside the gene matches. Germline V gene lookup returns CDR1 MNHEY and CDR2 SVGEGT. The CDR3 here is CASSTLGLAGPYNEQFF. In DNA, the CDR3 is TGTGCCAGCAGCACCCTGGGTCTAGCGGGGCCCTACAATGAGCAGTTCTTC.